The 10 T cell receptor beta chains listed next were all sequenced from one sample in a study of CD8+ T cells in alopecia areata. Indicated treatment: oral pan-JAK inhibitor, 5-10 mg twice daily. Extracted from the samples, RNA was reverse transcribed into cDNA to serve as the sequencing template. Libraries were prepared by immunoSEQ multiplex PCR; TCRdb keeps only in-frame clonotypes and omits some of them. The repertoire includes roughly 180,000 clones, more than 55% of them detected once, and less than 4% sits in the top ten. The starting material was CD4+ T cells sorted from blood, obtained at week 4, from a patient treated with tofacitinib. Every receptor here comes from a human donor with alopecia areata.

The table lists this clone with a few counts. The chain couples TRBV7-3 to TRBJ1-2, with 9 bases lining up with TRBD1. With V trimmed by 3 bases and J by 6 bases, 5 bases remained unmatched. CDR3 length: 14 residues. CDR1 is SGHTA and CDR2 is FQGTGA in the germline V gene. CDR3 nucleotide sequence: TGTGCCAGCAGCTTGACAGGGGGAAGGAATGGCTACACCTTC. Translation gives CASSLTGGRNGYTF.

This clone was counted between two and nine times. This sequence joins TRBV5-1 and TRBJ2-2; D remains ambiguous. Trimming cost V 4 bases and J 6 bases, with 7 bases left between them. The CDR3 contains 12 residues. CDR1 SGHRS and CDR2 YFSETQ come from the germline V gene. CDR3 region: CASSEPAGELFF. The CDR3 DNA is TGCGCCAGCAGCGAGCCGGCCGGGGAGCTGTTTTTT.

V is TRBV2 and J is TRBJ1-4; 11 bases map to TRBD1. CDR1 and CDR2 (germline): SNHLY, FYNNEI. With V trimmed by 5 bases and J by 8 bases, 4 bases remained unmatched. The CDR3 is 14 amino acids. The CDR3: CASSWDRGEEKLFF. The CDR3, as DNA: TGTGCCAGCAGTTGGGACAGGGGGGAAGAAAAACTGTTTTTT.

This clone was picked up one time. This rearrangement joins TRBV28 to TRBJ2-5; maybe TRBD2 (6 bases). The CDR3 covers 16 residues. V lost 4 bases to trimming and J lost 5 bases, with 20 bases between them. CDR1 MDHEN and CDR2 SYDVKM come from the germline V gene. CDR3 region: CASSSRGLRERETQYF. The CDR3 bases are TGTGCCAGCAGTTCCCGGGGGTTGAGGGAACGGGAGACCCAGTACTTC.

This rearrangement joins TRBV4-3 to TRBJ2-2; perhaps TRBD1 as D (6 bases). The CDR3 extends over 17 amino acids. Germline V gives CDR1 LGHNA, CDR2 YSLEER. V dropped 0 bases and J dropped 2 bases, with 13 bases sitting between them. The CDR3 DNA reads as TGCGCCAGCAGCCAAGACCCCGGGACATATAACACCGGGGAGCTGTTTTTT. It translates to CASSQDPGTYNTGELFF.

V gene TRBV23-1 combines with J gene TRBJ2-3, with D hard to call. TRBV23-1 is annotated as an ORF whose role is uncertain. V was shortened by 1 base and J by 6 bases, with 17 bases between the two germline ends. CDR3 length: 16 residues. CDR3 region: CASSQWQQDGRDTQYF. Written as DNA, the CDR3 is TGCGCCAGCAGTCAATGGCAGCAGGACGGTCGTGATACGCAGTATTTT.

This clone has just a few counts. The rearrangement joins TRBV2 to TRBJ2-2; D might be TRBD1 (6 bases). The CDR3 loop spans 16 amino acids. Trimming cost V 6 bases and J 7 bases, with 21 bases left between them. CDR1 SNHLY and CDR2 FYNNEI come from the germline V gene. The CDR3 sequence is CASRSIGQRNYGELFF. DNA for the CDR3: TGTGCCAGCAGGTCCATCGGACAGAGGAACTACGGGGAGCTGTTTTTT.

The CDR3 DNA follows: TGCGCCAGCAGCCAAATTAGCGGGGGGGCCCAGTACTTC. This gives the protein CASSQISGGAQYF. The chain couples TRBV4-3 to TRBJ2-5, with 11 bases lining up with TRBD2. Germline CDR1 is LGHNA and CDR2 is YSLEER. The CDR3 has 13 residues. The V segment lost 2 bases and the J segment 9 bases; nucleotides outside the gene matches: 2.

The gene calls are TRBV7-9 and TRBJ2-3; 8 bases agree with TRBD1. V was pared by 3 bases and J by 2 bases, with 10 bases of the junction left unmatched. The CDR3 is 17 amino acids. The germline gives CDR1 SEHNR, CDR2 FQNEAQ (reference sequence). As DNA, the CDR3 is TGTGCCAGCAGCTTTGGATCCGGGACAGGCTACACAGATACGCAGTATTTT. Protein sequence: CASSFGSGTGYTDTQYF.

The J gene is TRBJ2-5, the V gene TRBV9, with TRBD2 identical over 15 bases. Unmatched junction bases numbered 11, after V lost 4 bases and J lost 1 base. The CDR3 contains 19 residues. Per the germline V gene, CDR1 is SGDLS and CDR2 is YYNGEE. Here the CDR3 reads CASSTDPGLAGGSQETQYF. CDR3 in DNA: TGTGCCAGCAGCACCGACCCGGGACTAGCGGGGGGATCCCAAGAGACCCAGTACTTC.